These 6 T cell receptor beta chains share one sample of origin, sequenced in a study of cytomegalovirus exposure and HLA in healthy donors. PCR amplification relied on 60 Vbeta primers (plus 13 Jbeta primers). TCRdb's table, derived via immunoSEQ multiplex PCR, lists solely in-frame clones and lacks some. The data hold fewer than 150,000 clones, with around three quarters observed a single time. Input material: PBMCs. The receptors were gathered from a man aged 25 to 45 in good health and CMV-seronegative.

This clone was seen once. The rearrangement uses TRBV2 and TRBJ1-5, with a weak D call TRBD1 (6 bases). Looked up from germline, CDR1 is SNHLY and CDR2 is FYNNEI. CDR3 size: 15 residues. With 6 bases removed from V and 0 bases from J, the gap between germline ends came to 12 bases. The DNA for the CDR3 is TGTGCCAGCAGAGAACAGGGCTATAGCAATCAGCCCCAGCATTTT. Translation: CASREQGYSNQPQHF.

This CDR3 is CAISKTGKDDEQFF. CDR3 bases: TGTGCCATCAGTAAGACAGGGAAGGATGATGAGCAGTTCTTC. The J gene is TRBJ2-1, the V gene TRBV10-3; 7 nucleotides match TRBD1. J gave up 8 bases and V 5 bases, and 9 bases lay outside the gene matches. This CDR3 contains 14 residues. Germline V gives CDR1 ENHRY, CDR2 SYGVKD.

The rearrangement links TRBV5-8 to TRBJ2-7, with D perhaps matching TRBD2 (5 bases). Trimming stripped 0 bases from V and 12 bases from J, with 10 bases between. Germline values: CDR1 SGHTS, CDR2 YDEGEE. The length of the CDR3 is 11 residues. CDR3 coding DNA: TGTGCCAGCAGCTTGGTTGCGGGTAGGTACTTC. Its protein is CASSLVAGRYF.

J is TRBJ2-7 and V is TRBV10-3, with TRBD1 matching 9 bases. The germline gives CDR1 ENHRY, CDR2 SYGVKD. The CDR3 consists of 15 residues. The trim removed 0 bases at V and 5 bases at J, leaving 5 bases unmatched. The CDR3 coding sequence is TGTGCCATCAGTGAGTCAGGACAGGGGTTGGACGAGCAGTACTTC. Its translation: CAISESGQGLDEQYF.

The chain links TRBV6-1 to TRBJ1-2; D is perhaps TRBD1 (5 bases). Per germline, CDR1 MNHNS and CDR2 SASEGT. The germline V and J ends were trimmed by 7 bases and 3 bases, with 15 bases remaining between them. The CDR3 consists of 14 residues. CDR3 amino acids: CASILDIRDYGYTF. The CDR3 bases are TGTGCCAGCATCCTGGACATCCGTGACTATGGCTACACCTTC.

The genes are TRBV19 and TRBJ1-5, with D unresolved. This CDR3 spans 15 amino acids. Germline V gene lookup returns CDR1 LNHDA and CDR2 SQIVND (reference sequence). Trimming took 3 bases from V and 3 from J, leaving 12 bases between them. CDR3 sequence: CASSIKEGFNQPQHF. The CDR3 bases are TGTGCCAGTAGTATTAAGGAGGGATTCAATCAGCCCCAGCATTTT.